What follows are 4 T cell receptor beta chains derived from one specimen sequenced in a study of regulatory T cells in long-lasting Graves disease. As to time point: newly diagnosed GD, antithyroid drugs for less than 3 months. The TCR library was made from RNA that had been extracted from PBMCs in TRIzol. In building TCR beta libraries, iRepertoire HTBI primers were used together with Arm-PCR of CDR3 regions. MiXCR was run by TCRdb on the multiplex PCR reads, yielding one entry per CDR3 protein. The profile covers 200,000 to 250,000 distinct CDR3 sequences, with 20% appearing a single time and approximately 15% taken by the ten largest. This material consisted of peripheral blood mononuclear cells (PBMCs), taken at new diagnosis, from a patient treated with antithyroid drugs. The receptors shown here come from a female donor with Graves disease.

Only a few counts were recorded for this clonotype. The gene calls are TRBV7-9 and TRBJ2-3; the match to TRBD2 covers 12 bases. This CDR3 spans 17 amino acids. V lost 1 base, J lost 7 bases, and 9 bases stayed unmatched. The germline V gene has CDR1 SEHNR and CDR2 FQNEAQ (reference sequence). The DNA for the CDR3 is TGTGCCAGCAGCTTAGTAGGTCTAGCGGGGGGGCAAAATACGCAGTATTTT. Protein sequence: CASSLVGLAGGQNTQYF.

The chain employs TRBV20-1 and TRBJ2-1, with 13 bases fitting TRBD2. With the DNA end fitting TRBJ2-5 better, the J assignment may be wrong. Germline CDR1 reads DFQATT; CDR2 reads SNEGSKA (reference sequence). The CDR3 length is 15 residues. The CDR3 DNA reads as TGCAGTGCTGTTACTAGCGGGAGGGCCGGGGCGACCCAGTACTTC. Its translation is CSAVTSGRAGATQYF.

This clonotype was seen ten or more times. The V and J genes are TRBV20-1 and TRBJ2-7, with D perhaps given as TRBD1 or TRBD2 (5 bases each). Between the trimmed V and J ends, which lost 5 bases and 6 bases, there was a span of 17 bases. Germline CDR1 reads DFQATT; CDR2 reads SNEGSKA (reference sequence). There are 13 residues in the CDR3. CDR3 sequence (DNA): TGCAGTGCTCGACCAGGGTCCCGGGGCGAGCAGTACTTC. Protein sequence: CSARPGSRGEQYF.

The table lists this clonotype with a few counts. The J gene is TRBJ2-5, the V gene TRBV5-1; D unclear. V lost 5 bases to trimming and J lost 4 bases, with 12 bases between them. The CDR3 covers 13 residues. Per germline, CDR1 SGHRS and CDR2 YFSETQ. For the CDR3, the DNA is TGCGCCAGCAGGGTCCTCCTGGGAGAGACCCAGTACTTC. This translates into CASRVLLGETQYF.